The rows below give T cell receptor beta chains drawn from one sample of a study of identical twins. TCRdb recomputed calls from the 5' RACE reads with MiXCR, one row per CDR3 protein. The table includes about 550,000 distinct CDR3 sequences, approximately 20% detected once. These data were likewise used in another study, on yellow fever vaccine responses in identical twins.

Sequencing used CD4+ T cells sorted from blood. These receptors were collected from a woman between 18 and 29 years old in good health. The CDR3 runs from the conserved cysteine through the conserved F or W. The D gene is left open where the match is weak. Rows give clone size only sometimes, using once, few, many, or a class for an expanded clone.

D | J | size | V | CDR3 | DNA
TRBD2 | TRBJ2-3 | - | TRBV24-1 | CATSEASGSSTDTQYF | TGTGCCACCAGTGAAGCTAGCGGGTCTAGCACAGATACGCAGTATTTT
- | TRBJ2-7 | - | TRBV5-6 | CASSFDRVSVVEQYF | TGTGCCAGCAGCTTTGACAGAGTGTCAGTCGTCGAGCAGTACTTC
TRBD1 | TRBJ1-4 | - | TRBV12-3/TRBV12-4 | CASGRQGWNEKLFF | TGTGCCAGCGGTAGACAGGGGTGGAATGAAAAACTGTTTTTT
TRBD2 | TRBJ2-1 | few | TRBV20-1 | CSARDSTSAYNEQFF | TGCAGTGCTAGAGACTCGACTAGCGCCTACAATGAGCAGTTCTTC
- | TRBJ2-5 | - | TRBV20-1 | CSAPLTGGETQYF | TGCAGTGCTCCTCTCACCGGAGGGGAGACCCAGTACTTC
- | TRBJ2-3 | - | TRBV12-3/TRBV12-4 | CASSLQGIAQYF | TGTGCCAGCAGTTTGCAGGGGATCGCGCAGTATTTT
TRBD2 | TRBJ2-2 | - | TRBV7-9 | CASSAGLAGDTGELFF | TGTGCCAGCAGCGCGGGACTAGCGGGAGACACCGGGGAGCTGTTTTTT
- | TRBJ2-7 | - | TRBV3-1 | CASSQIRNYEQYF | TGTGCCAGCAGCCAGATTCGGAACTACGAGCAGTACTTC
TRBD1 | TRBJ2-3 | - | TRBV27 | CASSLNQGVGRTDTQYF | TGTGCCAGCAGTTTAAACCAGGGGGTCGGACGCACAGATACGCAGTATTTT
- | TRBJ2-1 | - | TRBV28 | CASSLPGPPGNEQFF | TGTGCCAGCAGTTTACCGGGACCCCCAGGCAATGAGCAGTTCTTC
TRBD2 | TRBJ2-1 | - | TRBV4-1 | CASSQAGSGGNYNEQFF | TGCGCCAGCAGCCAAGCGGGGAGCGGGGGGAACTACAATGAGCAGTTCTTC
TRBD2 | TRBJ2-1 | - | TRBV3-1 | CASSQLGSGTYNEQFF | TGTGCCAGCAGCCAATTAGGTAGCGGGACCTACAATGAGCAGTTCTTC
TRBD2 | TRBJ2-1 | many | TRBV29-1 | CSAPGLAGVEQFF | TGCAGCGCTCCGGGACTAGCGGGAGTTGAGCAGTTCTTC
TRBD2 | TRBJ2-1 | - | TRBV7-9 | CASSVGLAGGQNEQFF | TGTGCCAGCAGCGTTGGACTAGCGGGGGGTCAGAATGAGCAGTTCTTC
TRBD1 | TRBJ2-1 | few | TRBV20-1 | CSARTGWWDNEQFF | TGCAGTGCCAGGACAGGGTGGTGGGACAATGAGCAGTTCTTC
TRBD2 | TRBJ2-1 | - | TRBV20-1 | CCARDASAGGNDNEQFF | TGCTGTGCTAGAGACGCGAGTGCCGGGGGGAATGATAATGAGCAGTTCTTC
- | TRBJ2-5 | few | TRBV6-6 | CASSATGAQYF | TGTGCCAGCAGTGCCACGGGGGCGCAGTACTTC
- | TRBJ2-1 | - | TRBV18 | CASSPHRDSVPTYNEQFF | TGTGCCAGCTCACCCCACCGAGACTCTGTCCCAACCTACAATGAGCAGTTCTTC
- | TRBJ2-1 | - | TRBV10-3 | CAISENVGPYNEQFF | TGTGCCATCAGTGAGAATGTGGGACCCTACAATGAGCAGTTCTTC
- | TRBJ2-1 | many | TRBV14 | CASSQTGVNEQFF | TGTGCCAGCAGCCAGACTGGGGTCAATGAGCAGTTCTTC
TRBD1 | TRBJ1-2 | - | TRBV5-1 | CASSLLDRGANYGYTF | TGCGCCAGCAGCCTACTGGACAGGGGAGCTAACTATGGCTACACCTTC
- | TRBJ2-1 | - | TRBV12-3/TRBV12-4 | CASLSGTPSYNEQFF | TGTGCCAGCTTGTCAGGGACTCCCTCCTACAATGAGCAGTTCTTC
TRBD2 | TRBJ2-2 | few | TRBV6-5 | CASSYVAGGKTGELFF | TGTGCCAGCAGTTATGTGGCGGGAGGCAAAACCGGGGAGCTGTTTTTT
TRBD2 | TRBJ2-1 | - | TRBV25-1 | CASSVAGVVGNEQFF | TGTGCCAGCAGTGTGGCGGGAGTGGTCGGCAATGAGCAGTTCTTC
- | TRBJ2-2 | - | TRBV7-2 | CASSLWKTGELFF | TGTGCCAGCAGCTTATGGAAGACCGGGGAGCTGTTTTTT
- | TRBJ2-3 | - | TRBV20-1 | CSARVIMGQGRTYSTDTQYF | TGCAGTGCTAGAGTAATCATGGGGCAGGGGCGGACCTATAGCACAGATACGCAGTATTTT
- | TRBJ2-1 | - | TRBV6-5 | CASSYGGGGVNEQFF | TGTGCCAGCAGTTACGGCGGCGGCGGGGTCAATGAGCAGTTCTTC
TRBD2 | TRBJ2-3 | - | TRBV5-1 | CASSLWRGSTDTQYF | TGCGCCAGCAGCTTATGGCGGGGGAGCACAGATACGCAGTATTTT
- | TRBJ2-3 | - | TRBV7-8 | CASSQVAGRYTDTQYF | TGTGCCAGCAGCCAGGTGGCGGGCAGGTACACAGATACGCAGTATTTT
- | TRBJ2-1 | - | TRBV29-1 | CSAIKGPSYNEQFF | TGCAGCGCTATTAAGGGCCCAAGCTACAATGAGCAGTTCTTC
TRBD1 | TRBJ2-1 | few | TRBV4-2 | CASSPMAKRGQNRDNEQFF | TGTGCCAGCAGCCCGATGGCTAAGAGGGGGCAAAACAGGGACAATGAGCAGTTCTTC
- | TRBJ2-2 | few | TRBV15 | CATSRRLGWNTGELFF | TGTGCCACCAGCAGAAGACTAGGTTGGAACACCGGGGAGCTGTTTTTT
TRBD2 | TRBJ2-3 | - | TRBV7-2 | CASSNSGDSSTDTQYF | TGTGCCAGCAGCAATAGCGGGGATTCTAGCACAGATACGCAGTATTTT
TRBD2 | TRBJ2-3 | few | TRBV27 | CASSLSGVQREYF | TGTGCCAGCAGTTTGAGCGGGGTCCAACGGGAGTATTTT
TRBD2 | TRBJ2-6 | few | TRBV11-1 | CASTKPGLVPVGANVLTF | TGTGCCAGCACGAAGCCGGGACTAGTTCCTGTGGGGGCCAACGTCCTGACTTTC
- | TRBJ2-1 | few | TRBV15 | CATSREGLAVEQFF | TGTGCCACCAGCCGAGAAGGGCTAGCCGTAGAGCAGTTCTTC
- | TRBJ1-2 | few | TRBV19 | CASSLRGNYYGYTF | TGTGCCAGTAGCTTACGAGGAAACTACTATGGCTACACCTTC
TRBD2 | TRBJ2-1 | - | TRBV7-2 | CASSSDALAGGGEQFF | TGTGCCAGCAGCTCCGACGCACTAGCGGGGGGAGGTGAGCAGTTCTTC
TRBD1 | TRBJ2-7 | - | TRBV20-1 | CSASEDRVEQYF | TGCAGTGCTTCAGAGGACAGGGTCGAGCAGTACTTC
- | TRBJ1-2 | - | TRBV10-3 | CAIRMGKTHGYTF | TGTGCCATCAGGATGGGAAAGACGCATGGCTACACCTTC
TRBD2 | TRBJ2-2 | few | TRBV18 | CASSPPSGGYTGELFF | TGTGCCAGCTCACCACCGAGCGGGGGGTACACCGGGGAGCTGTTTTTT
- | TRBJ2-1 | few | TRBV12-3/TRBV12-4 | CASSPKVTYNEQFF | TGTGCCAGCAGCCCAAAGGTCACCTACAATGAGCAGTTCTTC
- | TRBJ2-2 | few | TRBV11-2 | CASSLQPGDTGELFF | TGTGCCAGCAGCTTACAGCCCGGGGACACCGGGGAGCTGTTTTTT
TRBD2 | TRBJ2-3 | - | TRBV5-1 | CASSSLAGADTQYF | TGCGCCAGCAGCTCCTTAGCGGGAGCAGATACGCAGTATTTT
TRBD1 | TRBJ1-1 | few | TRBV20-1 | CSASRTGGTANTEAFF | TGCAGTGCTAGTCGGACAGGGGGCACGGCGAACACTGAAGCTTTCTTT
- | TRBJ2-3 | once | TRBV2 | CASSADRTDTQYF | TGTGCCAGCAGTGCCGACCGCACAGATACGCAGTATTTT